The 32 T cell receptor beta chains reported below all come from one sample, sequenced in a study of CD8+CD57+ T cells in acquired aplastic anemia. For CDR3 and TCR beta VDJ profiling, genomic DNA was the template used. Each CDR3 protein gets one entry after TCRdb re-called the reads with MiXCR. The sample comprises approximately 200,000 distinct CDR3 sequences, approximately 60% of which are singletons, and about 29% rests with the top ten. Sequenced material: sorted CD4+, CD8+, or CD8+CD57+ T cells (not recorded which) from PBMCs. These receptors originate from a human donor in good health.

CDR3 sequence reads: CASSAGYGYTF. The CDR3 DNA is TGTGCCAGCAGCGCCGGCTATGGCTACACCTTC. The chain carries TRBV9 and TRBJ1-2, with D hard to call. The CDR3 is made up of 11 amino acids. The ends were cut back, 3 bases at V and 4 bases at J, with 4 bases in the middle. Germline CDR1 SGDLS, CDR2 YYNGEE.

In this sample, this clonotype turned up many times. The gene calls are TRBV20-1 and TRBJ2-5; 9 nucleotides match TRBD1. The CDR3 loop spans 15 amino acids. Germline-derived CDR1 and CDR2 are DFQATT and SNEGSKA (reference sequence). Trimming at V came to 5 bases and at J to 1 base, leaving 8 bases not matched to a gene. The CDR3 DNA follows: TGCAGTGCTGGGACCCGGGACAGGGCCCAAGAGACCCAGTACTTC. Translated: CSAGTRDRAQETQYF.

This clonotype was picked up a small number of times. V is TRBV27 and J is TRBJ2-7, with TRBD1 identical over 12 bases. The CDR3 is 15 amino acids. V shed 4 bases, J shed 4 bases, and the junction held 5 bases outside the gene matches. From germline, CDR1 is MNHEY and CDR2 SMNVEV (reference sequence). CDR3 loop: CASSSGQGASYEQYF. CDR3 nucleotide sequence: TGTGCCAGCAGTTCGGGACAGGGGGCTAGTTACGAGCAGTACTTC.

The chain carries TRBV7-9 and TRBJ1-1; D perhaps matches TRBD1 (6 bases). Per germline, CDR1 SEHNR and CDR2 FQNEAQ (reference sequence). The V and J ends lost 5 bases and 11 bases respectively, with 18 bases between them. This CDR3 has 13 amino acids. The DNA for the CDR3 is TGTGCCAGCAGCCACTCGACAGGTAATATCGCTTTCTTT. This gives the protein CASSHSTGNIAFF.

The chain combines TRBV24-1 with TRBJ1-2, with a weak D call TRBD1 (6 bases). With 4 bases removed from V and 8 bases from J, the gap between germline ends came to 10 bases. Looked up from germline, CDR1 is KGHDR and CDR2 is SFDVKD. The CDR3 has 12 amino acids. The CDR3 nucleotides are TGTGCCACCAGTGAAGGGGGAGTCGGCTACACCTTC. Amino acid sequence: CATSEGGVGYTF.

The genes are TRBV5-1 and TRBJ1-6; TRBD1 matches at 7 bases. The germline gives CDR1 SGHRS, CDR2 YFSETQ. The length of the CDR3 is 16 residues. V shed 0 bases and J 8 bases; nucleotides not matched to a gene: 8. The CDR3 spells CASSLGARGRDSPLHF. The CDR3 DNA reads TGCGCCAGCAGCTTGGGCGCCAGGGGGAGGGATTCACCCCTCCACTTT.

V usage is TRBV7-8 and J usage is TRBJ1-1; unclear D gene. The CDR3 consists of 14 residues. Germline CDR1 reads SGHVS; CDR2 reads FQNEAQ. V was pared by 1 base and J by 4 bases, with 10 bases between. The DNA of the CDR3 is TGTGCCAGCAGCTTAGAAGGTTCAGTCACTGAAGCTTTCTTT. This sequence encodes CASSLEGSVTEAFF.

V and J are TRBV3-1 and TRBJ2-5, with D possibly being TRBD1 (6 bases). Trimming took 8 bases from V and 1 from J, leaving 14 bases between them. This CDR3 has 14 residues. Looked up from germline, CDR1 is LGHDT and CDR2 is YNNKEL (reference sequence). The CDR3 region has the DNA TGTGCCAGCCGAAAAACAGGGTCCCAAGAGACCCAGTACTTC. Translated: CASRKTGSQETQYF.

For the CDR3, the DNA is TGCAGTGCTAGAGGCAGGGCTGGCTACACCTTC. This gives the protein CSARGRAGYTF. This rearrangement joins TRBV20-1 to TRBJ1-2; possible D gene TRBD1, 5 bases. The CDR3 is 11 amino acids. Trimming stripped 1 base from V and 7 bases from J, with 7 bases between. In germline, CDR1 is DFQATT, CDR2 SNEGSKA (reference sequence).

The table lists this clonotype with a count of one. V usage is TRBV7-9 and J usage is TRBJ2-1; D not certain. This CDR3 has 18 amino acids. Germline values: CDR1 SEHNR, CDR2 FQNEAQ (reference sequence). Between the trimmed V and J ends, which lost 3 bases and 8 bases, there was a span of 26 bases. The CDR3 sequence is CASSFPNVLTHASDEQFF. The CDR3 DNA reads as TGTGCCAGCAGCTTCCCTAACGTTTTAACACATGCCTCCGATGAGCAGTTCTTC.

The V call is TRBV2, the J call TRBJ1-2; no reliable D call. Trimming took 10 bases from V and 5 from J, leaving 14 bases between them. The CDR3 runs 12 residues. The germline V gene has CDR1 SNHLY and CDR2 FYNNEI. The CDR3 DNA reads as TGTGCCAACCCAGACGGAAGATATGGCTACACCTTC. It is translated as CANPDGRYGYTF.

This clonotype occurred many times. The V gene is TRBV7-9, the J gene TRBJ2-1; TRBD2 matches at 8 bases. Germline assignment: CDR1 SEHNR and CDR2 FQNEAQ (reference sequence). CDR3 length: 16 residues. The J segment lost 4 bases and the V segment lost 2 bases, leaving 7 bases of the junction unmatched. CDR3 amino acids: CASSLITSGGYNEQFF. For the CDR3, the DNA is TGTGCCAGCAGCTTAATTACTAGCGGAGGTTACAATGAGCAGTTCTTC.

The sample holds many counts of this clonotype. This chain joins TRBV25-1 and TRBJ2-7; D call uncertain. V lost 5 bases and J lost 3, with 5 bases in between. This CDR3 has 11 amino acids. The germline V gene has CDR1 MGHDK and CDR2 SYGVNS. The CDR3: CASSTNYEQYF. The CDR3 nucleotides are TGTGCCAGCAGTACCAACTACGAGCAGTACTTC.

This rearrangement joins TRBV6-1 to TRBJ2-3; the match to TRBD1 covers 7 bases. Germline CDR1 is MNHNS and CDR2 is SASEGT. V dropped 2 bases and J dropped 0; count of bases not matched to a gene: 5. The CDR3 is 16 residues long. The CDR3 nucleotides read TGTGCCAGCAGTGAACAACAGGGGAGTAGCACAGATACGCAGTATTTT. Translation: CASSEQQGSSTDTQYF.

At least ten counts were recorded for this clonotype. The chain has TRBV6-6 and TRBJ2-1; TRBD2 agrees at 9 bases. The CDR3 is 15 residues long. Germline V lookup: CDR1 MNHNY, CDR2 SVGAGI (reference sequence). Trimming cost V 0 bases and J 6 bases; bases outside gene matches: 3. CDR3 in DNA: TGTGCCAGCAGTTACTCTCGTAGCGGGAGCAATGAGCAGTTCTTC. Protein sequence: CASSYSRSGSNEQFF.

This clonotype was recorded many times. The rearrangement uses TRBV20-1 and TRBJ2-7; perhaps D is TRBD1 or TRBD2 (5 bases each). V dropped 0 bases and J dropped 2 bases, with 14 bases sitting between them. The CDR3 has 15 amino acids. CDR1 DFQATT and CDR2 SNEGSKA come from the germline V gene (reference sequence). The CDR3 here is CSARDLEGLTYEQYF. As DNA, the CDR3 is TGCAGTGCTAGAGATCTCGAGGGGTTGACCTACGAGCAGTACTTC.

The rearrangement joins TRBV9 to TRBJ2-1, with D hard to call. The CDR3 covers 14 residues. Germline V gives CDR1 SGDLS, CDR2 YYNGEE. The V end was cut by 3 bases, the J end by 8 bases, with 15 bases between. CDR3 region: CASSEKGLGDEQFF. The CDR3 DNA reads TGTGCCAGCAGCGAGAAAGGGCTCGGAGATGAGCAGTTCTTC.

The V gene is TRBV7-9, the J gene TRBJ2-7, with a possible D match to TRBD1 (5 bases). Germline V gives CDR1 SEHNR, CDR2 FQNEAQ (reference sequence). The length of the CDR3 is 13 residues. V dropped 11 bases and J dropped 4 bases, with 18 bases sitting between them. The CDR3 DNA reads as TGTGCCGGGGCAGGGTTTTTCGGATACGAGCAGTACTTC. Translation: CAGAGFFGYEQYF.

The gene calls are TRBV2 and TRBJ2-7, with TRBD2 matching 10 bases. Germline V gene data show CDR1 as SNHLY and CDR2 as FYNNEI. The junction had 14 bases not matched to a gene; V was cut back by 6 bases and J by 0 bases. The CDR3 has 18 amino acids. The DNA of the CDR3 is TGTGCCAGCAGCTTAGCGCCTAGCGGGGGCCCGAGCTCCTACGAGCAGTACTTC. Residues: CASSLAPSGGPSSYEQYF.

J is TRBJ2-7 and V is TRBV6-6, with 13 bases identical to TRBD2. CDR1 is MNHNY and CDR2 is SVGAGI in the germline V gene (reference sequence). CDR3 length: 14 residues. V trimming: 9 bases; J trimming: 6 bases; junction bases outside the gene matches: 8. The CDR3 DNA follows: TGTGCCAGTGCCGGGACTAGCGGGACGGTCGAGCAGTACTTC. Its protein product is CASAGTSGTVEQYF.

The chain combines TRBV7-6 with TRBJ2-3, with 9 bases lining up with TRBD2. V gave up 5 bases and J gave up 2 bases; unmatched junction bases: 5. Germline loops: CDR1 SGHVS, CDR2 FNYEAQ. This CDR3 region has 15 residues. The CDR3, as DNA: TGTGCCAGCAGCCTCACTAGCGGGCTCACAGATACGCAGTATTTT. It is translated as CASSLTSGLTDTQYF. Based on the CDR3 plus reference TRBV7-6 and TRBJ2-3, the full variable domain is GAGVSQSPRYKVTKRGQDVALRCDPISGHVSLYWYRQALGQGPEFLTYFNYEAQQDKSGLPNDRFSAERPEGSISTLTIQRTEQRDSAMYRCASSLTSGLTDTQYFGPGTRLTVL.

V usage is TRBV18 and J usage is TRBJ1-1; D unresolved. Germline CDR1 and CDR2: KGHSH and LQKENI. The length of the CDR3 is 14 residues. The V and J ends lost 8 bases and 0 bases respectively, with 13 bases between them. The CDR3 region is CASKPGTVNTEAFF. CDR3 bases: TGTGCCAGCAAACCAGGCACAGTGAACACTGAAGCTTTCTTT.

This rearrangement joins TRBV7-3 to TRBJ2-2; the match to TRBD2 covers 7 bases. V lost 3 bases, J lost 7 bases, and 5 bases stayed unmatched. The V gene's germline CDR1 is SGHTA and CDR2 FQGTGA. The CDR3 contains 14 residues. CDR3 sequence reads: CASSFRGEGGELFF. The CDR3 DNA reads as TGTGCCAGCAGCTTCAGAGGGGAGGGCGGGGAGCTGTTTTTT.

Concerning this clonotype itself: The junction differs from germline at one of its ends, possibly a read error. The rearrangement links TRBV7-9 to TRBJ2-7; D may be TRBD1 (5 bases). The length of the CDR3 is 12 residues. Germline CDR1 SEHNR, CDR2 FQNEAQ (reference sequence). CDR3 in amino acids: CASTSDSYGQYF. In DNA form, the CDR3 reads TGTGCCAGCACATCTGACAGCTACGGGCAGTACTTC.

The chain has TRBV20-1 and TRBJ2-1; D unresolved. The CDR3 loop spans 16 amino acids. Germline V lookup: CDR1 DFQATT, CDR2 SNEGSKA (reference sequence). Deletions cut 0 bases from V and 0 bases from J, with 12 bases between. The CDR3 region is CSARDRRPSSYNEQFF. The CDR3 coding sequence is TGCAGTGCTAGAGATCGCAGGCCGAGCTCCTACAATGAGCAGTTCTTC.

For this clonotype: A much bigger clone sits one base away, suggesting this may be a read error. J is TRBJ2-7 and V is TRBV5-6; TRBD1 aligns across 7 bases. There are 13 residues in the CDR3. Germline lookup yields CDR1 SGHDT and CDR2 YYEEEE. In DNA form, the CDR3 reads TGTGCCAGCAGCAAGGGGGCCTCCTACGGGCAGTACTTC. It translates to CASSKGASYGQYF.

The sample holds a few counts of this clonotype. One end of the junction is discordant with germline, which a read error may explain. The chain couples TRBV4-1 to TRBJ2-7; 9 positions match TRBD1. CDR1 is MGHRA and CDR2 is YSYEKL in the germline V gene. The CDR3 covers 15 residues. The CDR3 protein is CASSYPGQGDYEQYF. The CDR3 DNA sequence: TGTGCCAGCAGCTATCCGGGACAGGGAGATTACGAGCAGTACTTC.

The V call is TRBV5-1, the J call TRBJ2-7, with D perhaps being TRBD1 or TRBD2 (5 bases each). CDR1 and CDR2 (germline): SGHRS, YFSETQ. V lost 3 bases, J lost 5 bases, and 15 bases lay in between. The CDR3 runs to 14 residues. CDR3 sequence (DNA): TGCGCCAGCAGCTCCCCGGGACGCCCCCACGAGCAGTACTTC. This translates into CASSSPGRPHEQYF.

This chain uses TRBV20-1 with TRBJ1-2; D gene unclear. Trimming removed 8 bases at V and 6 bases at J, with 16 bases between. Germline CDR1 DFQATT, CDR2 SNEGSKA (reference sequence). This CDR3 is built from 12 residues. The DNA for the CDR3 is TGCAGTACCCACCTGAGACGGGATGGCTACACCTTC. It is translated as CSTHLRRDGYTF.

The chain carries TRBV7-2 and TRBJ2-7, with 11 bases fitting TRBD1. The V gene end was trimmed by 6 bases and the J gene end by 4 bases; junction bases not matched to a gene: 8. The CDR3 contains 15 residues. Germline CDR1 SGHTA, CDR2 FQGNSA. The CDR3 sequence is CASSFRDRGRYEQYF. In DNA form, the CDR3 reads TGTGCCAGCAGTTTCCGGGACAGGGGGAGGTACGAGCAGTACTTC.

This clonotype appeared a single time. The J gene is TRBJ2-3, the V gene TRBV6-4, with 8 positions matching TRBD1. This CDR3 region has 13 residues. The junction had 3 bases not matched to a gene; V was cut back by 4 bases and J by 6 bases. The germline gives CDR1 MRHNA, CDR2 SNTAGT. CDR3 DNA: TGTGCCAGCAGTGCAAGACAGGGGGATACGCAGTATTTT. Residues: CASSARQGDTQYF.

At least ten counts were recorded for this clonotype. CDR3 in DNA: TGTGCCACCTGGACAGTGCCCGGTAACGAGAACACCGGGGAGCTGTTTTTT. As protein: CATWTVPGNENTGELFF. The chain recombines TRBV2 with TRBJ2-2; perhaps TRBD1 as D (6 bases). V was trimmed by 10 bases and J by 1 base, leaving 22 bases between them. The CDR3 covers 17 residues. Germline-derived CDR1 and CDR2 are SNHLY and FYNNEI.